This T cell receptor (beta chain) was found in a study of blood T cell repertoires in COVID-19. Donors of Cohort 3 who recovered were those that had two negative PCRs, clearance, or symptom resolution. Original methodology: Reference gene primer amplification gave estimated nucleated cell counts. The assay was immunoSEQ multiplex PCR, and TCRdb's table has in-frame clones only and misses some. V, J and clone size were drawn from that table, and D and trimming were deduced from the DNA. The table shows 300,000 to 450,000 clones, with more than 70% occurring only once. The CDR3 is 16 amino acids. V lost 0 bases to trimming and J lost 0 bases, with 11 bases between them. Germline CDR1 and CDR2: MGHRA and YSYEKL.

The specimen sequenced was PBMCs or T cells enriched from blood (not recorded which). V is TRBV4-1 and J is TRBJ1-1; D unclear. The sequence derives from a woman between 18 and 29 years old who had recovered from COVID-19. CDR3: CASSQDPRLMNTEAFF. CDR3 in DNA: TGCGCCAGCAGCCAAGATCCGAGGCTCATGAACACTGAAGCTTTCTTT.